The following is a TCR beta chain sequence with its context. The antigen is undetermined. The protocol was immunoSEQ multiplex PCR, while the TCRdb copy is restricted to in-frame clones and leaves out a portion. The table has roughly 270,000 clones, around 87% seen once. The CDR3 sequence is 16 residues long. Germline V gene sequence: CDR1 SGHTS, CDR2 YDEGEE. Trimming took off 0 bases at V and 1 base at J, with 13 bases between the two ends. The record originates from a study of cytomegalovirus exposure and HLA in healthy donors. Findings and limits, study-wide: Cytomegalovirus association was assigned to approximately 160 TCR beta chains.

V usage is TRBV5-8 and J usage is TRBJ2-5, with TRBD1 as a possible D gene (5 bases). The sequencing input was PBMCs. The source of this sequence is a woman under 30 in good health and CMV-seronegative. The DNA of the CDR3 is TGTGCCAGCAGCTTGGGTGTAGGGGTCATCCAAGAGACCCAGTACTTC. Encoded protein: CASSLGVGVIQETQYF.